Described below is a single T cell receptor beta chain sequence and its context. The record originates from a study of T-cell reconstitution after alpha-beta-depleted transplantation in children. TCRbeta library preparation incorporated unique molecular identifiers. TCRdb reanalysed the PCR reads using MiXCR and keeps one entry per CDR3 protein. Found here are more than 550,000 distinct CDR3 sequences, approximately 10% of them singletons; the top ten hold about 4.2%. Germline CDR1 is DFQATT and CDR2 is SNEGSKA (reference sequence). V shed 5 bases and J shed 11 bases, with 13 bases lying between them. The CDR3 runs 11 residues.

The sequence came from a human donor who donated a stem cell graft to a child with acute myeloid leukemia. The input for sequencing was PBMCs from the stem cell graft donor, taken from the stem cell graft. The chain joins TRBV20-1 to TRBJ1-5; D gene unclear. The CDR3: CSALRSGTQHF. CDR3 DNA sequence: TGCAGTGCTCTGAGATCGGGAACCCAGCATTTT.